A selection of T cell receptor beta chains follows, all from one sample in a study of vaccination and CD4 T cells after COVID-19. In TCRdb, the PCR reads were re-called with MiXCR into one record per CDR3 protein. The sample shows fewer than 20,000 distinct CDR3 sequences, under 30% of them seen only once. The antigens for these receptors are not known. Sample: cultured CD4+ T cells from blood. The source is a human donor with COVID-19. The CDR3 runs from the conserved cysteine through the conserved F or W.

CDR3	V	J
CASSLAQTPGNEQFF	TRBV11-1	TRBJ2-1
CASSPLFGGGPKETQYF	TRBV18	TRBJ2-5
CASRGTGTAYGYTF	TRBV2	TRBJ1-2
CASFTPGTNYGYTF	TRBV5-5	TRBJ1-2
CSARDVDSGNTIYF	TRBV20-1	TRBJ1-3
CASKYLDRNTGELFF	TRBV6-2/TRBV6-3	TRBJ2-2
CASSLSASETQYF	TRBV10-2	TRBJ2-5
CSARTLDRASYEQYF	TRBV20-1	TRBJ2-7
CASSLIRGLEAFF	TRBV7-3	TRBJ1-1
CASSSNRGGSEQYF	TRBV6-2/TRBV6-3	TRBJ2-7
CASSPGTAEHQPQHF	TRBV11-2	TRBJ1-5
CASSAGKRGPTDTQYF	TRBV7-2	TRBJ2-3
CAISESGAGEQYF	TRBV10-3	TRBJ2-7
CASSLGSPQGNIQYF	TRBV7-8	TRBJ2-4
CSAEQGRGDYEQYF	TRBV20-1	TRBJ2-7
CASSLIRGDYGYTF	TRBV7-2	TRBJ1-2
CASSPPGGPQLLNTEAFF	TRBV23-1	TRBJ1-1
CSARVHSTSGGRASVETQYF	TRBV20-1	TRBJ2-5
CASRGGPGETQYF	TRBV5-1	TRBJ2-5
CAWSVRNTEAFF	TRBV30	TRBJ1-1
CASKNRGENTEAFF	TRBV6-1	TRBJ1-1
CSVRTGTGEYEQYF	TRBV20-1	TRBJ2-7
CASSLRTDMGYTF	TRBV28	TRBJ1-2
CSARAREGWNTEAFF	TRBV20-1	TRBJ1-1
CASSLAANSPLHF	TRBV5-4	TRBJ1-6
CASSDPSFDEQYF	TRBV6-2/TRBV6-3	TRBJ2-7
CASSVGQGSYEQYF	TRBV11-3	TRBJ2-7
CASSEARSSYGYTF	TRBV2	TRBJ1-2
CATPGVQETQYF	TRBV6-4	TRBJ2-5
CAWSLTDRGWETQYF	TRBV30	TRBJ2-5
CASSSAKRRDRTDTQYF	TRBV6-2/TRBV6-3	TRBJ2-3
CASSYSGFGNTIYF	TRBV6-5	TRBJ1-3
CASSYPGAEAFF	TRBV12-3/TRBV12-4	TRBJ1-1
CASSLEWVGELFF	TRBV7-6	TRBJ2-2
CASSRQFPPGDTQYF	TRBV19	TRBJ2-3
CASSEWNTRQPQHF	TRBV6-1	TRBJ1-5
CASSLLQTPVYNSPLHF	TRBV11-2	TRBJ1-6